This T cell receptor (beta chain) was retrieved from a study of Graves' ophthalmopathy and Graves' hyperthyroidism. Overall study: Investigators collected peripheral blood at initial diagnosis, before any treatment was given.

Study observations and caveats: Blood also held most thyroid clonotypes expanded above 0.001 frequency.

Physicians reached a diagnosis by relying on clinical symptoms, serum thyroxine, TRAb, thyroid ultrasound and orbital computed tomography. PBMCs were isolated by Ficoll-Paque density gradient centrifugation, using roughly 11 ml of fresh peripheral blood as the starting material. The CDR3 spans 12 residues. Trimming shortened V by 6 bases and J by 7 bases, and 12 bases separated the two germline ends. Germline V CDR1 and CDR2: MGHRA, YSYEKL. For this clonotype: Its antigen is not known.

The sequenced template was RNA, covering the TCR beta CDR3 region. HTBI-primed RT-PCR formed the first round, and a multiplex PCR formed the second. TCRdb re-called the multiplex PCR reads with MiXCR, one entry per CDR3 protein. The table includes 600,000 to 700,000 distinct CDR3 sequences, roughly 41% detected once. The receptor's source is an adult man with Graves' ophthalmopathy. The source material was peripheral blood. This chain links TRBV4-1 with TRBJ1-1; D is perhaps TRBD1 (5 bases). The CDR3 sequence: CASSPTGGEAFF. The CDR3 region has the DNA TGCGCCAGCAGTCCTACCGGGGGTGAAGCTTTCTTT.